The rows below give T cell receptor beta chains drawn from one sample of a study of blood T cell repertoires in COVID-19. Sequencing was performed with immunoSEQ multiplex PCR; in TCRdb, only in-frame clones are kept and a portion is missing. The sample records roughly 250,000 clones, 84% being singletons. Material for sequencing was peripheral blood. Every receptor here comes from a woman between 40 and 55 years old who had recovered from COVID-19. Both conserved end residues are part of each CDR3. A D gene is named only where the DNA matches it firmly. Not all rows give a size; the values are once, few, many and, for expanded clones, a class.

V gene: TRBV5-5; J gene: TRBJ2-2; D gene: TRBD2; clone size: once; CDR3 DNA: TGTGCCAGCAGCTTGGAAGGGACTAGCGATCACGGGGAGCTGTTTTTT; CDR3 protein: CASSLEGTSDHGELFF
V gene: TRBV2; J gene: TRBJ2-2; D gene: .; clone size: .; CDR3 DNA: TGTGCCAGCAGTTACAGGGTCAGGAAGGCCGGGGAGCTGTTTTTT; CDR3 protein: CASSYRVRKAGELFF
V gene: TRBV5-4; J gene: TRBJ2-7; D gene: .; clone size: .; CDR3 DNA: TGTGCCAGCAGCGGAGAAGCTGAGGGTTACGAGCAGTACTTC; CDR3 protein: CASSGEAEGYEQYF
V gene: TRBV7-9; J gene: TRBJ1-1; D gene: TRBD1; clone size: .; CDR3 DNA: TGTGCCAGCAGCCAGGACAGGGGGGGAACTGAAGCTTTCTTT; CDR3 protein: CASSQDRGGTEAFF
V gene: TRBV7-2; J gene: TRBJ2-2; D gene: .; clone size: few; CDR3 DNA: TGTGCCAGCAGCCCGGGGAATGGTCGTACCGGGGAGCTGTTTTTT; CDR3 protein: CASSPGNGRTGELFF
V gene: TRBV28; J gene: TRBJ1-2; D gene: .; clone size: .; CDR3 DNA: TGTGCCAGCAGGGGACCGGGGGATGGCTACACCTTC; CDR3 protein: CASRGPGDGYTF
V gene: TRBV11-1; J gene: TRBJ2-1; D gene: TRBD2; clone size: .; CDR3 DNA: TGTGCCAGCAGCTTAAGGCTAGCGGGGAAGGCTGAGCAGTTCTTC; CDR3 protein: CASSLRLAGKAEQFF
V gene: TRBV12-3/TRBV12-4; J gene: TRBJ1-1; D gene: .; clone size: once; CDR3 DNA: TGTGCCAGCAGTCGGGGGAACGGTGAAGCTTTCTTT; CDR3 protein: CASSRGNGEAFF
V gene: TRBV28; J gene: TRBJ1-5; D gene: .; clone size: few; CDR3 DNA: TGTGCCAGCAGTTTCTACTTAAGCAATCAGCCCCAGCATTTT; CDR3 protein: CASSFYLSNQPQHF
V gene: TRBV24-1; J gene: TRBJ2-1; D gene: TRBD2; clone size: .; CDR3 DNA: TGTGCCACCAGTGACCCTACTAGCGAAGCCAATGAGCAGTTCTTC; CDR3 protein: CATSDPTSEANEQFF
V gene: TRBV10-3; J gene: TRBJ2-5; D gene: .; clone size: .; CDR3 DNA: TGTGCCATCAGTGGGAGGGGGCGAAGCCAAGAGACCCAGTACTTC; CDR3 protein: CAISGRGRSQETQYF
V gene: TRBV4-1; J gene: TRBJ1-4; D gene: .; clone size: .; CDR3 DNA: TGCGCCAGCAGCCATGAGGACAGTTGGGATGAAAAACTGTTTTTT; CDR3 protein: CASSHEDSWDEKLFF
V gene: TRBV4-1; J gene: TRBJ1-2; D gene: .; clone size: .; CDR3 DNA: TGCGCCAGCAGCCAAGAAGTGAGGGATCCGATCTATGGCTACACCTTC; CDR3 protein: CASSQEVRDPIYGYTF
V gene: TRBV3-1/TRBV3-2; J gene: TRBJ1-2; D gene: .; clone size: .; CDR3 DNA: TGTGCCAGCAGCCCCGGAGCGTCTCGCTATGGCTACACCTTC; CDR3 protein: CASSPGASRYGYTF
V gene: TRBV15; J gene: TRBJ1-5; D gene: .; clone size: .; CDR3 DNA: TGTGCCACCAGCAATGGAGCAGAGTCTCAGCCCCAGCATTTT; CDR3 protein: CATSNGAESQPQHF
V gene: TRBV7-9; J gene: TRBJ2-3; D gene: .; clone size: .; CDR3 DNA: TGTGCCAGCAGCCCCCCGGGGGGACATAAGGGTAACCCGGATACGCAGTATTTT; CDR3 protein: CASSPPGGHKGNPDTQYF
V gene: TRBV6-5; J gene: TRBJ1-1; D gene: .; clone size: .; CDR3 DNA: TGTGCCAGCAGTTTTGGGACTCTTGACACTGAAGCTTTCTTT; CDR3 protein: CASSFGTLDTEAFF
V gene: TRBV28; J gene: TRBJ2-7; D gene: .; clone size: .; CDR3 DNA: TGTGCCAGCAGTTTAGGGCAGCAAAGACTACCCTACGAGCAGTACTTC; CDR3 protein: CASSLGQQRLPYEQYF
V gene: TRBV5-1; J gene: TRBJ2-3; D gene: .; clone size: .; CDR3 DNA: TGCGCCAGCAGACCTCAACCGGGCACAGATACGCAGTATTTT; CDR3 protein: CASRPQPGTDTQYF
V gene: TRBV30; J gene: TRBJ1-5; D gene: .; clone size: .; CDR3 DNA: TGTGCCTGGAGTACTGACACTTATCAGCCCCAGCATTTT; CDR3 protein: CAWSTDTYQPQHF
V gene: TRBV3-1/TRBV3-2; J gene: TRBJ2-5; D gene: .; clone size: few; CDR3 DNA: TGTGCCAGCAGCTACTACTCTGGAGAGACCCAGTACTTC; CDR3 protein: CASSYYSGETQYF
V gene: TRBV11-2; J gene: TRBJ1-1; D gene: .; clone size: .; CDR3 DNA: TGTGCCAGCAGCTTGCAGGTTATGAACACTGAAGCTTTCTTT; CDR3 protein: CASSLQVMNTEAFF
V gene: TRBV7-9; J gene: TRBJ1-2; D gene: .; clone size: once; CDR3 DNA: TGTGCCAGCAGCTTTCCAGGGGATTTCAACTATGGCTACACCTTC; CDR3 protein: CASSFPGDFNYGYTF
V gene: TRBV25-1; J gene: TRBJ2-1; D gene: .; clone size: .; CDR3 DNA: TGTGCCAGCACACGAGGGTCGGTATTTAATGAGCAGTTCTTC; CDR3 protein: CASTRGSVFNEQFF
V gene: TRBV3-1/TRBV3-2; J gene: TRBJ2-3; D gene: TRBD1; clone size: .; CDR3 DNA: TGTGCCAGCAGCTTACTGGACAGGGTGAGCACAGATACGCAGTATTTT; CDR3 protein: CASSLLDRVSTDTQYF
V gene: TRBV2; J gene: TRBJ1-2; D gene: TRBD1; clone size: .; CDR3 DNA: TGTGCCAGCAAAGAGGGGGCCGTGGACTATGGCTACACCTTC; CDR3 protein: CASKEGAVDYGYTF